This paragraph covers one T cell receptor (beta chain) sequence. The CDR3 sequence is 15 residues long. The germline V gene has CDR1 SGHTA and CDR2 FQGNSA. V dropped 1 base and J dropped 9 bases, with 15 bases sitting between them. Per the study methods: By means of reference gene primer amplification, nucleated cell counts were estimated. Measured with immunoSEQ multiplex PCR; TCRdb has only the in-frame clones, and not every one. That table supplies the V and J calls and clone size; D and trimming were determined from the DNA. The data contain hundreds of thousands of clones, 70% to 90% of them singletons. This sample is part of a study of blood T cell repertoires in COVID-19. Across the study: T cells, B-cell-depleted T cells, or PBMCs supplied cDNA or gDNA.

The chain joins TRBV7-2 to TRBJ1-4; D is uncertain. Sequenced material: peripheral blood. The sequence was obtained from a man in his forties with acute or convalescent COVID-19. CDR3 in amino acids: CASSLVWASRQKLFF. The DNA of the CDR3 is TGTGCCAGCAGCTTAGTTTGGGCTAGCCGTCAAAAACTGTTTTTT.